The 25 T cell receptor beta chains presented below share a single source sample, sequenced in a study of cytomegalovirus exposure and HLA in healthy donors. Sequenced by immunoSEQ multiplex PCR; TCRdb stores in-frame clones only, minus some. The sample consists of fewer than 400,000 clones, 86% of them appearing once. Sequencing input: PBMCs. These receptors were collected from a woman between 18 and 29 years old in good health and CMV-seronegative.

This clone has only a few counts. The chain has TRBV7-9 and TRBJ1-3, with 7 bases aligning to TRBD1. From germline, CDR1 is SEHNR and CDR2 FQNEAQ (reference sequence). V lost 5 bases to trimming and J lost 0 bases; unmatched junction nucleotides: 4. CDR3 size: 15 residues. CDR3 in amino acids: CASSPGTVSGNTIYF. The CDR3, as DNA: TGTGCCAGCAGCCCGGGGACAGTCTCTGGAAACACCATATATTTT.

The V gene is TRBV27, the J gene TRBJ2-7, with TRBD2 as a possible D gene (7 bases). The germline V and J ends were trimmed by 6 bases and 7 bases, with 13 bases remaining between them. CDR3 length: 12 amino acids. Per the germline V gene, CDR1 is MNHEY and CDR2 is SMNVEV (reference sequence). The CDR3 protein is CASRKGGGEQYF. The CDR3, as DNA: TGTGCCAGCAGAAAGGGGGGGGGTGAGCAGTACTTC.

The V gene is TRBV14, the J gene TRBJ2-5, with D possibly being TRBD2 (6 bases). This CDR3 has 13 amino acids. V was shortened by 7 bases and J by 1 base, with 10 bases between the two germline ends. Germline values: CDR1 SGHDN, CDR2 FVKESK. The CDR3 sequence: CASTAGLQETQYF. As DNA, the CDR3 is TGTGCCAGCACCGCGGGACTCCAAGAGACCCAGTACTTC.

V usage is TRBV5-4 and J usage is TRBJ2-7, with 11 bases lining up with TRBD2. Germline V gene sequence: CDR1 SGHNT, CDR2 YYREEE (reference sequence). J lost 5 bases, V lost 0 bases, and 10 bases had no gene match. This CDR3 is 17 amino acids long. This chain's CDR3 is CASSLDELAGGVDEQYF. In DNA, the CDR3 is TGTGCCAGCAGCTTGGATGAGCTAGCGGGAGGAGTAGACGAGCAGTACTTC. The whole variable domain, remainder taken from reference TRBV5-4 and TRBJ2-7, is ETGVTQSPTHLIKTRGQQVTLRCSSQSGHNTVSWYQQALGQGPQFIFQYYREEENGRGNFPPRFSGLQFPNYSSELNVNALELDDSALYLCASSLDELAGGVDEQYFGPGTRLTVT.

In the case of this clone: A read error is possible here, since a much larger clone lies one base away. V and J are TRBV11-3 and TRBJ2-1; TRBD1 agrees at 10 bases. From germline, CDR1 is SGHNT and CDR2 YENEEA. Trimming removed 5 bases from V and 2 bases from J; junction bases left unmatched: 3. This CDR3 has 15 residues. The CDR3 is CASSPGTGAYNEQFF. CDR3 bases: TGTGCCAGCAGCCCCGGGACAGGGGCCTACAATGAGCAGTTCTTC.

The chain employs TRBV7-8 and TRBJ2-5; D is perhaps TRBD1 (5 bases). Trimming took off 5 bases at V and 5 bases at J, with 18 bases between the two ends. Germline CDR1 and CDR2: SGHVS and FQNEAQ. The CDR3 runs to 15 residues. As DNA, the CDR3 is TGTGCCAGCAGCCCTACTTATGGGGCACGGGAGACCCAGTACTTC. Amino acids: CASSPTYGARETQYF.

In its sample, this clone was seen a few times. V usage is TRBV27 and J usage is TRBJ2-2; 7 nucleotides line up with TRBD1. Germline CDR1 and CDR2: MNHEY and SMNVEV (reference sequence). CDR3 length: 15 residues. J lost 7 bases, V lost 5 bases, and 10 bases had no gene match. The CDR3 spells CASSPLQGLGGELFF. The DNA for the CDR3 is TGTGCCAGCAGTCCCCTACAGGGGTTGGGCGGGGAGCTGTTTTTT.

The gene calls are TRBV9 and TRBJ2-2, with TRBD2 matching over 12 bases. Trimming took 5 bases from V and 3 from J; bases not matched to a gene: 5. In germline, CDR1 is SGDLS, CDR2 YYNGEE. This CDR3 has 16 residues. CDR3 residues: CASRTSGSPDTGELFF. The CDR3 nucleotides are TGTGCCAGCAGGACTAGCGGGAGCCCAGACACCGGGGAGCTGTTTTTT.

This clone appeared once. V gene TRBV11-2 combines with J gene TRBJ2-7, with 9 bases identical to TRBD1. The germline gives CDR1 SGHAT, CDR2 FQNNGV. With V trimmed by 5 bases and J by 2 bases, 10 bases remained unmatched. The CDR3 is made up of 16 amino acids. CDR3 in DNA: TGTGCCAGCAGCGGTCGGGCGGGGACAGGGACCTACGAGCAGTACTTC. The encoded protein is CASSGRAGTGTYEQYF.

V usage is TRBV5-1 and J usage is TRBJ2-3; 10 bases are shared with TRBD1. V lost 2 bases to trimming and J lost 6 bases; unmatched junction nucleotides: 3. This CDR3 has 14 amino acids. Germline V gene lookup returns CDR1 SGHRS and CDR2 YFSETQ. The DNA for the CDR3 is TGCGCCAGCAGCTTCGGGACAGGGGACGATACGCAGTATTTT. It codes for CASSFGTGDDTQYF. The full variable domain, with the rest looked up from reference TRBV5-1 and TRBJ2-3, is KAGVTQTPRYLIKTRGQQVTLSCSPISGHRSVSWYQQTPGQGLQFLFEYFSETQRNKGNFPGRFSGRQFSNSRSEMNVSTLELGDSALYLCASSFGTGDDTQYFGPGTRLTVL.

The CDR3 DNA reads as TGTGCCAGTCTTGCACCCTTCGGAGCCTACGAGCAGTACTTC. Translating it yields CASLAPFGAYEQYF. The V gene is TRBV6-1, the J gene TRBJ2-7; D unclear. CDR3 length: 14 residues. Trimming cost V 9 bases and J 2 bases, with 17 bases left between them. Germline assignment: CDR1 MNHNS and CDR2 SASEGT.

This clone was seen a single time. J is TRBJ2-7 and V is TRBV28; D perhaps matches TRBD2 (5 bases). V lost 7 bases, J lost 1 base, and 17 bases lay in between. CDR3 size: 15 residues. Germline-derived CDR1 and CDR2 are MDHEN and SYDVKM. Written as DNA, the CDR3 is TGTGCCAGCACCGTCACTAGTTCCATGTCCTACGAGCAGTACTTC. Translated: CASTVTSSMSYEQYF. The full variable domain, in which reference TRBV28 and TRBJ2-7 provide the parts outside the CDR3, is DVKVTQSSRYLVKRTGEKVFLECVQDMDHENMFWYRQDPGLGLRLIYFSYDVKMKEKGDIPEGYSVSREKKERFSLILESASTNQTSMYLCASTVTSSMSYEQYFGPGTRLTVT.

The sample holds many counts of this clone. The J gene is TRBJ2-7, the V gene TRBV7-7, with a possible D match to TRBD2 (6 bases). Per germline, CDR1 SSHAT and CDR2 FNYEAQ (reference sequence). V lost 6 bases, J lost 6 bases, and 15 bases lay in between. The length of the CDR3 is 13 residues. The CDR3 reads CASSPWGDGEQYF. CDR3 sequence (DNA): TGTGCCAGCAGTCCGTGGGGGGACGGCGAGCAGTACTTC.

V is TRBV6-5 and J is TRBJ1-2; no clear D gene. The CDR3 is made up of 14 amino acids. The germline V and J ends were trimmed by 0 bases and 4 bases, with 9 bases remaining between them. The V gene's germline CDR1 is MNHEY and CDR2 SVGAGI. The CDR3 DNA follows: TGTGCCAGCAGTTACTCGATGGAGATCTATGGCTACACCTTC. Its protein product is CASSYSMEIYGYTF.

The CDR3 DNA sequence: TGCGCCAGCAGCCACACAGACAGTTTTGGAGATCAGCCCCAGCATTTT. Amino acids: CASSHTDSFGDQPQHF. The chain links TRBV4-1 to TRBJ1-5; D is perhaps TRBD1 (5 bases). Germline CDR1 MGHRA, CDR2 YSYEKL. The CDR3 consists of 16 residues. V shed 3 bases and J shed 5 bases, with 17 bases lying between them.

This chain joins TRBV6-5 and TRBJ1-2; D perhaps matches TRBD1 (5 bases). Trimming pared 5 bases from V and 3 bases from J, leaving 10 bases between. The CDR3 sequence is 13 residues long. The germline V gene has CDR1 MNHEY and CDR2 SVGAGI. The CDR3 DNA sequence: TGTGCCAGCAGTCCTACAGGCGACTATGGCTACACCTTC. Its translation is CASSPTGDYGYTF.

The rearrangement joins TRBV6-5 to TRBJ1-2; no definite D call. Trimming removed 6 bases at V and 1 base at J, with 9 bases between. The germline gives CDR1 MNHEY, CDR2 SVGAGI. This CDR3 contains 13 residues. CDR3 DNA sequence: TGTGCCAGCAGCCCCCAGTTTAACTATGGCTACACCTTC. Amino acids: CASSPQFNYGYTF.

The chain joins TRBV6-6 to TRBJ2-7; 11 bases map to TRBD2. The CDR3 contains 16 residues. V lost 0 bases and J lost 4; bases outside the gene matches: 5. The germline V gene encodes CDR1 MNHNY and CDR2 SVGAGI (reference sequence). CDR3: CASSYSYSGRDYEQYF. The CDR3 coding sequence is TGTGCCAGCAGTTACTCGTATAGCGGGAGGGATTACGAGCAGTACTTC.

This clone turned up a few times. V gene TRBV5-1 combines with J gene TRBJ2-5; D perhaps matches TRBD1 (5 bases). Between the trimmed V and J ends, which lost 0 bases and 5 bases, there was a span of 14 bases. Germline CDR1 and CDR2: SGHRS and YFSETQ. The CDR3 is made up of 15 amino acids. This CDR3 reads CASSLAAGKGETQYF. CDR3 coding DNA: TGCGCCAGCAGCTTGGCTGCAGGGAAAGGGGAGACCCAGTACTTC.

The gene calls are TRBV4-1 and TRBJ2-2, with 8 nucleotides matching TRBD2. The CDR3 is 16 amino acids. CDR1 and CDR2 from the germline V gene are MGHRA and YSYEKL. V lost 6 bases to trimming and J lost 3 bases; unmatched junction nucleotides: 9. Here the CDR3 DNA reads TGCGCCAGCAGTAACAGCGGGAGACGGCACACCGGGGAGCTGTTTTTT. Encoded protein: CASSNSGRRHTGELFF.

The chain is built from TRBV7-6 and TRBJ1-2; possible D gene TRBD1, 6 bases. The V gene's germline CDR1 is SGHVS and CDR2 FNYEAQ. Trimming pared 3 bases from V and 4 bases from J, leaving 12 bases between. The CDR3 loop spans 14 amino acids. The CDR3 protein is CASSLRGGGYGYTF. DNA for the CDR3: TGTGCCAGCAGCTTGAGAGGGGGGGGCTATGGCTACACCTTC.

The CDR3 here is CAIRAGSLSYEQYF. As DNA, the CDR3 is TGTGCCATCAGGGCAGGGTCACTCTCCTACGAGCAGTACTTC. The chain recombines TRBV10-3 with TRBJ2-7; tentative D call: TRBD1 (5 bases). The CDR3 sequence is 14 residues long. The V gene lost 6 bases and the J gene lost 0 bases, with 12 bases spanning the gap. Germline CDR1 reads ENHRY; CDR2 reads SYGVKD.

The rearrangement joins TRBV19 to TRBJ1-3; tentative D call: TRBD1 (6 bases). Between the trimmed V and J ends, which lost 5 bases and 0 bases, there was a span of 11 bases. This CDR3 spans 15 amino acids. Germline values: CDR1 LNHDA, CDR2 SQIVND (reference sequence). CDR3 DNA: TGTGCCAGTAGTTATTCGACAGGCTCTGGAAACACCATATATTTT. Protein product: CASSYSTGSGNTIYF.

The chain combines TRBV5-6 with TRBJ1-1; perhaps TRBD1 as D (6 bases). This CDR3 is built from 11 residues. Between the trimmed V and J ends, which lost 3 bases and 10 bases, there was a span of 10 bases. CDR1 and CDR2 from the germline V gene are SGHDT and YYEEEE. CDR3 amino acids: CASSSRDIAFF. CDR3 coding DNA: TGTGCCAGCAGCTCCCGGGACATAGCTTTCTTT.

The J gene is TRBJ2-7, the V gene TRBV4-2; the match to TRBD2 covers 8 bases. CDR1 and CDR2 from the germline V gene are LGHNA and YNFKEQ. The CDR3 has 20 residues. V gave up 0 bases and J gave up 1 base; unmatched junction bases: 17. CDR3 in amino acids: CASSQEGMGLAGANSYEQYF. The CDR3, as DNA: TGTGCCAGCAGCCAAGAAGGAATGGGGCTAGCGGGTGCAAATTCCTACGAGCAGTACTTC.